This T cell receptor beta chain appears in the sequencing data of a study of cytomegalovirus exposure and HLA in healthy donors. The trim removed 9 bases at V and 10 bases at J, leaving 5 bases unmatched. The CDR3 consists of 10 residues. Germline V gene sequence: CDR1 MDHEN, CDR2 SYDVKM. Method: immunoSEQ multiplex PCR; TCRdb's copy keeps in-frame clones and lacks some. The table has a few hundred thousand clones, over 75% seen once. The receptor was derived from a woman younger than 30 in good health and CMV-seronegative. Sequencing was performed on PBMCs. The rearrangement joins TRBV28 to TRBJ2-7; 8 bases are shared with TRBD1. The CDR3: CASQGASQYF. The CDR3 DNA reads TGTGCCAGTCAGGGGGCCTCACAGTACTTC.